This entry lists 8 T cell receptor beta chains sequenced from one sample in a study of blood T cell repertoires in COVID-19. Sequenced by immunoSEQ multiplex PCR; TCRdb stores in-frame clones only, minus some. The data show approximately 260,000 clones, about 87% seen once. Sequencing used peripheral blood. All receptors derive from a human donor in a cohort sampled during active COVID-19.

The chain combines TRBV4-1 with TRBJ2-6; TRBD1 might be the D (5 bases). V lost 4 bases and J 1 base, leaving 23 bases between the germline ends. CDR3 length: 20 amino acids. Germline values: CDR1 MGHRA, CDR2 YSYEKL. The chain's CDR3 is CASSPSEGDQILSGANVLTF. Written as DNA, the CDR3 is TGCGCCAGCAGCCCCTCGGAAGGGGATCAAATTTTATCTGGGGCCAACGTCCTGACTTTC.

V gene TRBV7-2 combines with J gene TRBJ2-7; 9 bases align to TRBD1. CDR3 length equals 15 residues. The V segment lost 2 bases and the J segment 2 bases; nucleotides outside the gene matches: 4. Germline V gene lookup returns CDR1 SGHTA and CDR2 FQGNSA. CDR3: CASSLQQGAPYEQYF. CDR3 DNA: TGTGCCAGCAGCTTACAACAGGGGGCCCCCTACGAGCAGTACTTC.

The chain has TRBV2 and TRBJ2-7, with D maybe TRBD1 (5 bases). Between the trimmed V and J ends, which lost 5 bases and 4 bases, there was a span of 24 bases. This CDR3 comprises 17 residues. Germline-derived CDR1 and CDR2 are SNHLY and FYNNEI. The CDR3 DNA is TGTGCCAGCAGTCGACAGCCCAATATCGCAACCGTATACGAGCAGTACTTC. This sequence encodes CASSRQPNIATVYEQYF.

The chain links TRBV5-1 to TRBJ2-1, with 10 bases aligning to TRBD2. V gave up 3 bases and J gave up 4 bases; unmatched junction bases: 4. CDR3 length: 15 amino acids. The germline CDR1 and CDR2 sequences are SGHRS and YFSETQ. In DNA, the CDR3 is TGCGCCAGCAGCTCGGGACTAGCGAGTTACAATGAGCAGTTCTTC. Protein: CASSSGLASYNEQFF.

In nucleotides, the CDR3 is TGTGCCAGCAGCCCACTAGCGCGGAGCTCCTACGAGCAGTACTTC. Translation: CASSPLARSSYEQYF. The chain recombines TRBV7-8 with TRBJ2-7, with TRBD2 identical over 7 bases. CDR3 size: 15 residues. Germline trimming cut 5 bases from V and 0 bases from J; bases unmatched to any gene: 7. The V gene's germline CDR1 is SGHVS and CDR2 FQNEAQ.

The J gene is TRBJ1-1, the V gene TRBV18; D gene uncertain. The germline V gene has CDR1 KGHSH and CDR2 LQKENI. Trimming pared 6 bases from V and 0 bases from J, leaving 17 bases between. The CDR3 extends over 16 amino acids. CDR3 sequence (DNA): TGTGCCAGCTCCTCTTCACGGGGAGTCATGAACACTGAAGCTTTCTTT. It codes for CASSSSRGVMNTEAFF.

For the CDR3, the DNA is TGTGCCAGCACCACGCCGACAGGAGCGCAGAGCTCCTATAATTCACCCCTCCACTTT. Its translation: CASTTPTGAQSSYNSPLHF. The chain recombines TRBV2 with TRBJ1-6; D perhaps matches TRBD1 (6 bases). The germline V and J ends were trimmed by 7 bases and 0 bases, with 22 bases remaining between them. This CDR3 region has 19 residues. Germline-derived CDR1 and CDR2 are SNHLY and FYNNEI. Full variable domain (outside the CDR3, taken from reference TRBV2 and TRBJ1-6): EPEVTQTPSHQVTQMGQEVILRCVPISNHLYFYWYRQILGQKVEFLVSFYNNEISEKSEIFDDQFSVERPDGSNFTLKIRSTKLEDSAMYFCASTTPTGAQSSYNSPLHFGNGTRLTVT.

This clone was seen only a few times. The CDR3, as DNA: TGTGCCAGCGAAAGGACGGGACAGACCAGCAATCAGCCCCAGCATTTT. This encodes CASERTGQTSNQPQHF. The V gene is TRBV28, the J gene TRBJ1-5; 7 bases map to TRBD1. Germline-derived CDR1 and CDR2 are MDHEN and SYDVKM. With V trimmed by 8 bases and J by 1 base, 11 bases remained unmatched. There are 16 residues in the CDR3. The full variable domain, with the rest looked up from reference TRBV28 and TRBJ1-5, is DVKVTQSSRYLVKRTGEKVFLECVQDMDHENMFWYRQDPGLGLRLIYFSYDVKMKEKGDIPEGYSVSREKKERFSLILESASTNQTSMYLCASERTGQTSNQPQHFGDGTRLSIL.